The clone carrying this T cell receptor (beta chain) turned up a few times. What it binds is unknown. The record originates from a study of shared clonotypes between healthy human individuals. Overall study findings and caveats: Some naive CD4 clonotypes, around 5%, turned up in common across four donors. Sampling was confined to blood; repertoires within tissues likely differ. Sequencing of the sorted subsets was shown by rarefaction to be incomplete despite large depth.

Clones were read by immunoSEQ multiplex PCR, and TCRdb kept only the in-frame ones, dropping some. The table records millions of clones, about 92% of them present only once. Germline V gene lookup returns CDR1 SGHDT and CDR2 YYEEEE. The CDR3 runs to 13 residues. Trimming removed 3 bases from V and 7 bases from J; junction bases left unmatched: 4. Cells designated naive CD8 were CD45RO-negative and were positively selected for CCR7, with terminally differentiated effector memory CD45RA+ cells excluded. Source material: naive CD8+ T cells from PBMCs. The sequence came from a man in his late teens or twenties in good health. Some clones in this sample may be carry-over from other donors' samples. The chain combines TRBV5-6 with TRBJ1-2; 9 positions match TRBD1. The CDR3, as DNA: TGTGCCAGCAGCTCGGGACAGGGTAGTGGCTACACCTTC. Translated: CASSSGQGSGYTF.